Sequencing of this T cell receptor (beta chain) was carried out in a study of blood T cell repertoires in COVID-19 (dated by TCRdb to about 2020). For context, the study as a whole: Samples covering the acute and convalescent phases of COVID-19 were provided by collaborators in the United States, Italy and Spain. The material from the prospective study consisted of cDNA or gDNA derived from T cells, B-cell-depleted T cells, or PBMCs. Deeply sampled blood TCRbeta repertoires from subjects exposed to, actively infected with, or recovered from COVID-19 were included in the dataset. The repertoires were released in a freely available public database meant as a resource for research on the immune response to SARS-CoV-2. The samples were drawn from the first 160 participants of the ongoing ImmuneRACE study and from roughly 1,300 subjects provided by 6 global collaborators. The sample metadata nearly always contained a de-identified subject ID, COVID-19 status, age in years and sex. Where available, HLA class I and class II types were taken from metadata supplied by the sample provider and were not determined by assay-based typing.

Concerning this clone itself: Its antigen is unknown. The input lacks base qualities; no much larger clone sits a single base away.

TCRbeta CDR3 regions were amplified from genomic DNA by means of the immunoSEQ Assay, a bias-controlled multiplex PCR. Concerning the study's data processing: Nucleated cell counts per sample were estimated from amplification of reference gene primers within the assay. To quantify the absolute abundance of each unique TCRbeta CDR3 rearrangement, sequence reads were collapsed and filtered. For each sample, productive Simpson clonality was calculated as the square root of Simpson's diversity index over productive rearrangements. TCRdb provides this immuneACCESS table in a form limited to in-frame rearrangements. Some clones are lacking; in checked studies, under half of them reflect an unresolved V gene, and why the rest are absent is not known. The V and J calls and clone size were taken over from that table, and D and trimming were inferred from the DNA. The sample has under 300,000 clones on record, approximately 86% of them singletons. Around 13% of the sample is held by the ten biggest clonotypes.

Broader findings and caveats from the paper: The amount of clinical and demographic metadata varied by source and participant and was provided uncurated.

One collaborating source in Seattle enrolled patients while the patients were actively infected and followed the patients over time throughout the course of disease. Collaborating institutions collected whole blood in K2EDTA tubes following their own protocols. Collaborator samples were shipped for TCRbeta analysis as frozen whole blood, isolated PBMCs, or DNA extracted from either sample type. The CDR3 has 14 amino acids, counting the end cysteine and phenylalanine. Here the CDR3 DNA is all that survives: 42 bases in frame from base 1. V has 5 bases trimmed and J has 3 bases trimmed; junction bases matching no gene number 3. As encoded in the germline V gene, CDR1 is KGHDR while CDR2 is SFDVKD.

The specimen sequenced was peripheral blood. The sequence was obtained from an older woman with COVID-19, enrolled during active disease. Recombination connected TRBV24-1 to TRBJ1-5; TRBD1 agrees with 7 junctional bases. The CDR3 protein sequence reads: CATSGTGNNQPQHF. The DNA is as follows: TGTGCCACCAGTGGGACAGGAAACAATCAGCCCCAGCATTTT.